This entry lists 18 T cell receptor beta chains sequenced from one sample in a study of molecular identifiers for immune sequencing clone quantification. TCRdb processed the PCR reads anew with MiXCR; each CDR3 protein has one entry. The top ten hold less than 5.5% of the sample, which has more than 85,000 distinct CDR3 sequences, approximately 40% seen once. Input material: naive CD8+ T cells from blood, with Jurkat cell RNA spiked in. Subset here: FACS-sorted CD8+CD4-CCR7+CD45RA+ naive T cells. The receptors here all came from a human donor in good health. Some libraries in this study had Jurkat cell RNA spiked in.

This clonotype occurred many times. The junction departs from the called germline gene at one end, perhaps through a read error. V is TRBV6-2 or TRBV6-3 and J is TRBJ1-5, with 9 nucleotides matching TRBD1. Germline V CDR1 and CDR2: MNHEY, SVGEGT. This CDR3 has 13 residues. CDR3 loop: CGSRDRDNQPQHF. The CDR3 region has the DNA TGTGGCAGCCGGGACAGGGACAATCAGCCCCAGCATTTT.

V gene TRBV5-1 combines with J gene TRBJ2-7, with D perhaps TRBD2 (6 bases). Germline lookup yields CDR1 SGHRS and CDR2 YFSETQ. V was pared by 0 bases and J by 2 bases, with 9 bases between. This CDR3 region has 14 residues. The CDR3 bases are TGCGCCAGCAGCTTGGTGCAGCGGGCCTACGAGCAGTACTTC. Its translation: CASSLVQRAYEQYF.

In regard to this clonotype: This could be a read error, since a much larger clone is one nucleotide away. The rearrangement links TRBV2 to TRBJ2-3; 9 positions match TRBD1. The germline CDR1 and CDR2 sequences are SNHLY and FYNNEI. This CDR3 spans 14 amino acids. CDR3 amino acids: CASSPGQGSDTLYF. For the CDR3, the DNA is TGTGCCAGCAGTCCTGGACAGGGGTCAGATACGCTGTATTTT.

This clonotype was recorded many times. The chain uses TRBV2 and TRBJ1-6; maybe TRBD1 (6 bases). This CDR3 comprises 14 residues. Trimming removed 3 bases from V and 10 bases from J, with 13 bases in between. Germline values: CDR1 SNHLY, CDR2 FYNNEI. The CDR3 sequence: CASSDTGTLSPLHF. DNA of the CDR3: TGTGCCAGCAGTGATACAGGGACATTGTCACCCCTCCACTTT.

The chain combines TRBV12-3 or TRBV12-4 with TRBJ2-7, with 8 positions matching TRBD1. Trimming removed 6 bases from V and 6 bases from J; junction bases left unmatched: 13. CDR3 length equals 15 residues. Here the CDR3 DNA reads TGTGCCAGCAGCCCAGGACAGGGATCCTTCCGCGAGCAGTACTTC. It yields the protein CASSPGQGSFREQYF.

Concerning this clonotype itself: An end of the junction does not agree with germline; a read error may underlie this. The V call is TRBV4-2, the J call TRBJ1-5; TRBD1 is a possible D gene (5 bases). The CDR3 covers 15 residues. The germline gives CDR1 LGHNA, CDR2 YNFKEQ. The CDR3: CASSSTVNSNPPQHF. The CDR3 nucleotides are TGTGCCAGCAGCTCGACAGTCAATAGCAATCCGCCCCAGCATTTT.

Notes on this clonotype: A clone one base away is much larger, so this may be a read error. CDR3 nucleotide sequence: TGTGCCAGCAGCCAAGAGCTAGCGGGAAATCGAGAGACCCAGTACTTC. It codes for CASSQELAGNRETQYF. The rearrangement links TRBV4-2 to TRBJ2-5; 9 bases are shared with TRBD2. After removal of 0 bases from V and 4 bases from J, the junction contained 6 bases not matched to a gene. The germline V gene encodes CDR1 LGHNA and CDR2 YNFKEQ. The CDR3 runs 16 residues.

The chain carries TRBV6-2 or TRBV6-3 and TRBJ2-1, with 8 bases identical to TRBD1. Germline lookup yields CDR1 MNHEY and CDR2 SVGEGT. The CDR3 is 15 residues long. V was clipped by 6 bases and J by 4 bases; unmatched bases: 8. CDR3: CASSSGQEQYNEQFF. In DNA form, the CDR3 reads TGTGCCAGCAGCTCGGGACAGGAACAATACAATGAGCAGTTCTTC.

This clonotype was recorded many times. The genes are TRBV28 and TRBJ2-1; TRBD2 matches 14 bases. V trimming: 2 bases; J trimming: 9 bases; junction bases outside the gene matches: 6. The CDR3 is made up of 16 amino acids. Germline-derived CDR1 and CDR2 are MDHEN and SYDVKM. The CDR3 region has the DNA TGTGCCAGCAGTTTACGGACTAGCGGGGGGTCCGGTGAGCAGTTCTTC. This codes for CASSLRTSGGSGEQFF.

This clonotype was detected ten times or more. The rearrangement joins TRBV4-3 to TRBJ2-1; no clear D. This CDR3 spans 11 amino acids. Germline V gives CDR1 LGHNA, CDR2 YSLEER. With 8 bases removed from V and 4 bases from J, the gap between germline ends came to 6 bases. In DNA form, the CDR3 reads TGCGCCAGCGGGAATTACAATGAGCAGTTCTTC. It specifies CASGNYNEQFF.

This clonotype occurred many times. The gene calls are TRBV28 and TRBJ2-7; D might be TRBD1 (6 bases). There are 13 residues in the CDR3. CDR1 is MDHEN, CDR2 SYDVKM, per germline. V was pared by 5 bases and J by 4 bases, with 12 bases between. As DNA, the CDR3 is TGTGCCAGCAGTGTCAGGGGTCAGTACGAGCAGTACTTC. As protein: CASSVRGQYEQYF.

This clonotype was counted only a few times. V is TRBV5-1 and J is TRBJ2-7; 10 positions match TRBD1. The length of the CDR3 is 15 residues. J was trimmed by 6 bases and V by 3 bases; bases with no gene match: 9. The germline CDR1 and CDR2 sequences are SGHRS and YFSETQ. For the CDR3, the DNA is TGCGCCAGCAGCTCGCGCCGGGACAGGGGTGGCGAGCAGTACTTC. Encoded protein: CASSSRRDRGGEQYF.

The rearrangement uses TRBV10-3 and TRBJ1-5; D ambiguous. The germline gives CDR1 ENHRY, CDR2 SYGVKD. The CDR3 consists of 14 residues. Trimming removed 0 bases at V and 1 base at J, with 4 bases between. The CDR3 DNA follows: TGTGCCATCAGTGAGTCGAGCAGCAATCAGCCCCAGCATTTT. This translates into CAISESSSNQPQHF.

In its sample, this clonotype was seen many times. The CDR3 protein is CSARAGTGGTEAFF. CDR3 nucleotides: TGCAGTGCTAGAGCCGGGACAGGGGGCACTGAAGCTTTCTTT. V and J are TRBV20-1 and TRBJ1-1; 11 bases line up with TRBD1. J lost 4 bases, V lost 1 base, and 2 bases had no gene match. From germline, CDR1 is DFQATT and CDR2 SNEGSKA (reference sequence). There are 14 residues in the CDR3.

The chain is built from TRBV28 and TRBJ2-3, with TRBD2 matching 9 bases. Trimming took 8 bases from V and 5 from J; bases not matched to a gene: 8. The V gene's germline CDR1 is MDHEN and CDR2 SYDVKM. This CDR3 contains 14 residues. The CDR3 reads CASLRLAAGDTQYF. CDR3 coding DNA: TGTGCCAGCCTACGACTAGCGGCGGGAGATACGCAGTATTTT.

This clonotype was seen repeatedly, ten times or more. The J gene is TRBJ1-1, the V gene TRBV13; perhaps TRBD1 as D (5 bases). CDR1 PRHDT and CDR2 FYEKMQ come from the germline V gene (reference sequence). The CDR3 covers 13 residues. V was shortened by 6 bases and J by 4 bases, with 12 bases between the two germline ends. The DNA of the CDR3 is TGTGCCAGCAGTGCTGGGGGTGGCACTGAAGCTTTCTTT. Residues: CASSAGGGTEAFF.

This clonotype was seen a few times. This chain joins TRBV7-6 and TRBJ1-5, with 7 bases that match TRBD1. Looked up from germline, CDR1 is SGHVS and CDR2 is FNYEAQ. This CDR3 region has 16 residues. Trimming at V came to 1 base and at J to 6 bases, leaving 9 bases not matched to a gene. CDR3 residues: CASSLGTSTGSQPQHF. CDR3 nucleotides: TGTGCCAGCAGCTTAGGGACTTCGACAGGGAGTCAGCCCCAGCATTTT.

On this clonotype itself: At one boundary the junction diverges from the germline segment, which might be a read error. J is TRBJ1-4 and V is TRBV4-1; D gene ambiguous. This CDR3 is 12 amino acids long. Germline CDR1 MGHRA, CDR2 YSYEKL. The CDR3: CASSRYDGKLSF. The CDR3 DNA reads as TGCGCCAGCAGCCGATACGACGGAAAACTGTCTTTT.